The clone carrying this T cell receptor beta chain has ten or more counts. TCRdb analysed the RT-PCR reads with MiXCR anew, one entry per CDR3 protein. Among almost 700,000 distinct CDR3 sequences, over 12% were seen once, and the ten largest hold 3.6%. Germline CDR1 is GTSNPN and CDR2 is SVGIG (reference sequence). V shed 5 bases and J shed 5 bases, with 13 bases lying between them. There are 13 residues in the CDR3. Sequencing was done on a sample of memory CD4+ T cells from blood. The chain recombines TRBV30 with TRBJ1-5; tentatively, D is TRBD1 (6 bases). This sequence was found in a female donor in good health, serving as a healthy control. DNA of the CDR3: TGTGCCTGGGCCAGGGGTTCGGATCAGCCCCAGCATTTT. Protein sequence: CAWARGSDQPQHF.